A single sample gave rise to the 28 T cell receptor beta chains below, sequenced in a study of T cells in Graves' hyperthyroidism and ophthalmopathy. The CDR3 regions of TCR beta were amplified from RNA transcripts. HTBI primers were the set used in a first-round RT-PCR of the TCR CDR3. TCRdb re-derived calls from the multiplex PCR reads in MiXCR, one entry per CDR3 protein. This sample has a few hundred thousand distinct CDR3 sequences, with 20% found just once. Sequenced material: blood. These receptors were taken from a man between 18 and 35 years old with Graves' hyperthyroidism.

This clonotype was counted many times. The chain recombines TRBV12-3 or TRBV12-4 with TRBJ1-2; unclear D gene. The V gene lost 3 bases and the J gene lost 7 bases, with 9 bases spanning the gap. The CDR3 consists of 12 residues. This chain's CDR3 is CASSLSRTGYTF. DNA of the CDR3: TGTGCCAGCAGTTTGAGCCGCACTGGCTACACCTTC.

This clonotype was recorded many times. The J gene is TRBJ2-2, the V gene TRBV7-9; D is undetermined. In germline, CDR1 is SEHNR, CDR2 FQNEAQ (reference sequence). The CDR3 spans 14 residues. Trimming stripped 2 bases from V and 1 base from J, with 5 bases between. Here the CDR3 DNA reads TGTGCCAGCAGCTTACTAGGGAACACCGGGGAGCTGTTTTTT. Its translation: CASSLLGNTGELFF.

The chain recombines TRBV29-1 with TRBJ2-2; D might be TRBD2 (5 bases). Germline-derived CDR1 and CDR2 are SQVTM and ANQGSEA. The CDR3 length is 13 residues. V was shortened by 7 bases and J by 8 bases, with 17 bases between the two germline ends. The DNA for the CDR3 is TGCAGCGCCCAAAGAGAGGGCTCGGGGGAGCTGTTTTTT. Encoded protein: CSAQREGSGELFF.

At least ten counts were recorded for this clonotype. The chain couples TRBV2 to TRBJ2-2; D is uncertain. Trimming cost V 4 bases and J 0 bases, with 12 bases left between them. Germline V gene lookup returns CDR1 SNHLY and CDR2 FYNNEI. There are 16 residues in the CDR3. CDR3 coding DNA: TGTGCCAGCAGTGGGACGATCACGACGAACACCGGGGAGCTGTTTTTT. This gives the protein CASSGTITTNTGELFF.

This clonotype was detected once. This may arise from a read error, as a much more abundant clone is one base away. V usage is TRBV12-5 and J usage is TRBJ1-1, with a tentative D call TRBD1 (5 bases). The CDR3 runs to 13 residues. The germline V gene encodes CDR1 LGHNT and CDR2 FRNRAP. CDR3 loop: CASGLAGRTEACF. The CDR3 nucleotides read TGTGCTAGTGGTTTGGCGGGGCGGACTGAAGCTTGCTTT.

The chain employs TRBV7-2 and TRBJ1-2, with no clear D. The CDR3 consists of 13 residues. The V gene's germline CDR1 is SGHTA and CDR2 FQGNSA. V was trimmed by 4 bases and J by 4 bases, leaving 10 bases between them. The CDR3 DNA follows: TGTGCCAGCAGCTGGACTGCCATCTATGGCTACACCTTC. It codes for CASSWTAIYGYTF.

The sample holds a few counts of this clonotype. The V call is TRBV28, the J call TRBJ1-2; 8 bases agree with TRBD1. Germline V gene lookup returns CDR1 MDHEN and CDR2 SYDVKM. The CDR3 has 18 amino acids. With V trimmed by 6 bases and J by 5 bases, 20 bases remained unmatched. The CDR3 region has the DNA TGTGCCAGCAGGGTACTCCGGGACAGGCTAAAAAACCTTTATGGCTACACCTTC. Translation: CASRVLRDRLKNLYGYTF.

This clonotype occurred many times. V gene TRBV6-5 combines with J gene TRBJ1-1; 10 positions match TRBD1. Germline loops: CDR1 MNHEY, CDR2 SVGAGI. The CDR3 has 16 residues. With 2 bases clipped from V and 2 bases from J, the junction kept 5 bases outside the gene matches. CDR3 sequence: CASSYGTGARNTEAFF. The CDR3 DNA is TGTGCCAGCAGTTACGGGACAGGGGCACGAAACACTGAAGCTTTCTTT.

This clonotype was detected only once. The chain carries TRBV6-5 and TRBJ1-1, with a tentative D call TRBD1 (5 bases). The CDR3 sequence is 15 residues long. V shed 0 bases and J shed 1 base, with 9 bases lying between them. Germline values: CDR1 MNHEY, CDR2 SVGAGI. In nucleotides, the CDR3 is TGTGCCAGCAGTTACTCCCCGGGGGGGAACACTGAAGCTTTCTTT. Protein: CASSYSPGGNTEAFF.

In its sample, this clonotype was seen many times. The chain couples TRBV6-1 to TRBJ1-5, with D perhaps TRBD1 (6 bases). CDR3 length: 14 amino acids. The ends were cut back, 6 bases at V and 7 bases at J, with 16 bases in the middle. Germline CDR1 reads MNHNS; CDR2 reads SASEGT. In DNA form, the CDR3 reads TGTGCCAGCAGGGTTTCACAGGGATGGCAGCCCCAGCATTTT. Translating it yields CASRVSQGWQPQHF.

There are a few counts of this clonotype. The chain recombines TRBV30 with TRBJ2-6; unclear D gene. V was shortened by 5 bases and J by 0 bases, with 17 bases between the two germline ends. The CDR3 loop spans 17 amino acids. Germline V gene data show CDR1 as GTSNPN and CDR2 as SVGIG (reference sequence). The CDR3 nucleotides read TGTGCCTGGTCTGTTGGCATCCTCAGCTCTGGGGCCAACGTCCTGACTTTC. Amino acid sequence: CAWSVGILSSGANVLTF.

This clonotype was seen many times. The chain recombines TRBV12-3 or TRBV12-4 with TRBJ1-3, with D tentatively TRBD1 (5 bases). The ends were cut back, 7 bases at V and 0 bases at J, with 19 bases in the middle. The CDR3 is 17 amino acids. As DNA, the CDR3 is TGTGCCAGCATGGGACTACTACGGCCAAGCTCTGGAAACACCATATATTTT. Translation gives CASMGLLRPSSGNTIYF.

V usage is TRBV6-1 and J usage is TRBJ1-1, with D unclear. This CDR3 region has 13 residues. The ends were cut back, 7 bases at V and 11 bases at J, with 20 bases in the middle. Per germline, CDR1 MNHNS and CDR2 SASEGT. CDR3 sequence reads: CASKPADQPRAFF. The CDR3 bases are TGTGCCAGCAAACCAGCGGACCAGCCTCGGGCTTTCTTT.

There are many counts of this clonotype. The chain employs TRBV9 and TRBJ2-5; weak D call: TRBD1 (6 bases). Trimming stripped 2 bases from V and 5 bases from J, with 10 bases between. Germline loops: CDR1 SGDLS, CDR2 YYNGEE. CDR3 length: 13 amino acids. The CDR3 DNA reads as TGTGCCAGCAGCGTGTCCCAGGGGGAGACCCAGTACTTC. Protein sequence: CASSVSQGETQYF. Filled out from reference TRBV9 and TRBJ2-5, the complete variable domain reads DSGVTQTPKHLITATGQRVTLRCSPRSGDLSVYWYQQSLDQGLQFLIQYYNGEERAKGNILERFSAQQFPDLHSELNLSSLELGDSALYFCASSVSQGETQYFGPGTRLLVL.

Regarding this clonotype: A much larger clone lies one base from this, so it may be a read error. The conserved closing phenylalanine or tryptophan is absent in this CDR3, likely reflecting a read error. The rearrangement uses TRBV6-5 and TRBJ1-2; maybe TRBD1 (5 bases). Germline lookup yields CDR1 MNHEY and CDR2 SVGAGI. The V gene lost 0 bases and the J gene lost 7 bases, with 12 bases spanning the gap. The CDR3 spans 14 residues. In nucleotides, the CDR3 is TGTGCCAGCAGTTACTCGCAGGGAGCGGGTGGCTACACCTGC. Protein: CASSYSQGAGGYTC.

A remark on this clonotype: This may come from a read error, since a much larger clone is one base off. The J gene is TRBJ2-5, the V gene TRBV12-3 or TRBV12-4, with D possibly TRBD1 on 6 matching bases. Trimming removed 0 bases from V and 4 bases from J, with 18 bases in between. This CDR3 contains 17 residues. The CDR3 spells CASSLAWDMGTPETQYF. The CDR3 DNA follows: TGTGCCAGCAGTTTAGCCTGGGACATGGGGACCCCAGAGACCCAGTACTTC.

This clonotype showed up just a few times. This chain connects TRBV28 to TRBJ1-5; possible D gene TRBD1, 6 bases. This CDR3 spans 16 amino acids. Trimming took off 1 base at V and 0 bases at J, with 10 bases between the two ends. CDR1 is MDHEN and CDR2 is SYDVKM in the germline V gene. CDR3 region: CASSLSAGVSNQPQHF. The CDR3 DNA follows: TGTGCCAGCAGTTTATCTGCAGGGGTTAGCAATCAGCCCCAGCATTTT.

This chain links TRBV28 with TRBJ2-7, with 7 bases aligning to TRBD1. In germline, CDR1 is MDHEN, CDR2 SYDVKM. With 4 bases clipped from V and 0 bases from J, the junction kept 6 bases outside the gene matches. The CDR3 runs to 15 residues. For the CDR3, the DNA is TGTGCCAGCAGTTACGGGACAGAAGACTCCTACGAGCAGTACTTC. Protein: CASSYGTEDSYEQYF.

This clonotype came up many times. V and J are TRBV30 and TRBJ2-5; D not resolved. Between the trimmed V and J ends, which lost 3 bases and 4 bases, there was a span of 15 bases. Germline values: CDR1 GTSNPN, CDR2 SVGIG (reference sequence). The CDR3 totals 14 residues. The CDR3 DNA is TGTGCCTGGAGCCCCGCGATGGGGATAGAGACCCAGTACTTC. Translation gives CAWSPAMGIETQYF.

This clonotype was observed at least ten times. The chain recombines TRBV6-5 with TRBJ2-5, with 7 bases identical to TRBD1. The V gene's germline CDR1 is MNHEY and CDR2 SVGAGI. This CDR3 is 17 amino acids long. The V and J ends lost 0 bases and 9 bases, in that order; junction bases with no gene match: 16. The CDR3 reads CASSYSKKGAAPGAQYF. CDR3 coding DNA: TGTGCCAGCAGTTACTCGAAGAAGGGGGCTGCTCCAGGGGCCCAGTACTTC.

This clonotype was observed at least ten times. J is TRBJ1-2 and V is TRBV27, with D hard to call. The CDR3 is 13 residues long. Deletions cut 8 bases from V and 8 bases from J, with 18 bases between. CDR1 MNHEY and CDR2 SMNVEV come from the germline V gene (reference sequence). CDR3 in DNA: TGTGCCAGCCCCTTTTGGTCGGGGAGAGGCTACACCTTC. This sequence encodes CASPFWSGRGYTF.

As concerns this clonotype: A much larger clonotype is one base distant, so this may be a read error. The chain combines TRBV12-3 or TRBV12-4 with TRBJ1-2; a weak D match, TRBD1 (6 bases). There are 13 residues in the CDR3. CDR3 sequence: CVNSTDRRVGYTF. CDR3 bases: TGTGTCAACAGTACAGACAGGAGGGTTGGCTACACCTTC.

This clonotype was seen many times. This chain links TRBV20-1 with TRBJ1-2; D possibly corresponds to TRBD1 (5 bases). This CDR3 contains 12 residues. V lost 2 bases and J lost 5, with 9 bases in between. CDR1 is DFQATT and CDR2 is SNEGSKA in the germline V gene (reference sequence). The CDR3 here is CSARWGVYGYTF. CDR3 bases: TGCAGTGCTAGATGGGGGGTGTATGGCTACACCTTC.

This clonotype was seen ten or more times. The chain's CDR3 is CASSLSGQGYGYTF. CDR3 in DNA: TGTGCCAGCAGTTTATCGGGGCAAGGCTATGGCTACACCTTC. The chain joins TRBV28 to TRBJ1-2; a possible D gene is TRBD1 (5 bases). The CDR3 sequence is 14 residues long. Germline V gene data show CDR1 as MDHEN and CDR2 as SYDVKM. Between the trimmed V and J ends, which lost 1 base and 4 bases, there was a span of 10 bases.

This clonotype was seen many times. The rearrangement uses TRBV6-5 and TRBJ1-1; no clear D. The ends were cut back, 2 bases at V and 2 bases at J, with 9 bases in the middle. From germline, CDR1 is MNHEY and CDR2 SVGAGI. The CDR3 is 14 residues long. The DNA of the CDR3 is TGTGCCAGCAGTTACCTACAGCTTAACACTGAAGCTTTCTTT. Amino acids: CASSYLQLNTEAFF.

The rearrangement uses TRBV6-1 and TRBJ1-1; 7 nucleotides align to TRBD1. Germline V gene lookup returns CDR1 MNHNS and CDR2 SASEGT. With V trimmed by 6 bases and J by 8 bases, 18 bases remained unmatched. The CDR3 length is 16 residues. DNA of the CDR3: TGTGCCAGCAGGAGAACAGGGGAGTTGCGCAACGAGGAAGCTTTCTTT. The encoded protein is CASRRTGELRNEEAFF.

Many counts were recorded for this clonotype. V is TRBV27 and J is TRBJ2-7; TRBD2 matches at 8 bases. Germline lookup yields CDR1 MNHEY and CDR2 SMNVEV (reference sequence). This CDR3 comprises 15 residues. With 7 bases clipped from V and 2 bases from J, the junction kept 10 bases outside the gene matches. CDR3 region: CASTPGGGGTYEQYF. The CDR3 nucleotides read TGTGCCAGCACCCCGGGGGGGGGAGGAACCTACGAGCAGTACTTC.

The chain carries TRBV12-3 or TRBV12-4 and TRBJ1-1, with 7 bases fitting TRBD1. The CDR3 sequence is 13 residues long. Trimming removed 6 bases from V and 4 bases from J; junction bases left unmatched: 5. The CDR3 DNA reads TGTGCCAGCAGACAGGGGACCGTCACTGAAGCTTTCTTT. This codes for CASRQGTVTEAFF.